These 7 T cell receptor beta chains came from one sample sequenced in a study of blood T cell repertoires in COVID-19. The protocol was immunoSEQ multiplex PCR, while the TCRdb copy is restricted to in-frame clones and leaves out a portion. The table has approximately 160,000 clones, around four fifths seen once; the top ten hold roughly 4.5%. The sample taken for sequencing was PBMCs or T cells enriched from blood (not recorded which). The receptors were gathered from a woman in her forties or fifties who had recovered from COVID-19.

In its sample, this clone was seen a few times. The rearrangement joins TRBV4-1 to TRBJ1-2; 7 bases agree with TRBD1. Trimming took 1 base from V and 2 from J; bases not matched to a gene: 4. Germline-derived CDR1 and CDR2 are MGHRA and YSYEKL. CDR3 length: 15 amino acids. For the CDR3, the DNA is TGCGCCAGCAGCCAAGCAGGACAGGACAACTATGGCTACACCTTC. Translating it yields CASSQAGQDNYGYTF.

This clone rates as large. The gene calls are TRBV27 and TRBJ2-1, with D perhaps TRBD1 (6 bases). CDR1 is MNHEY, CDR2 SMNVEV, per germline (reference sequence). V lost 2 bases and J 7 bases, leaving 9 bases between the germline ends. The CDR3 contains 13 residues. In nucleotides, the CDR3 is TGTGCCAGCAGTTTAGGGGGCTGGAATGAGCAGTTCTTC. It encodes CASSLGGWNEQFF.

The V gene is TRBV30, the J gene TRBJ1-2; a possible D gene is TRBD1 (6 bases). The germline CDR1 and CDR2 sequences are GTSNPN and SVGIG (reference sequence). V gave up 0 bases and J gave up 4 bases, with 15 bases separating them. CDR3 size: 15 residues. CDR3 bases: TGTGCCTGGAGTGTATTGGGGGCAAACTTCTATGGCTACACCTTC. It translates to CAWSVLGANFYGYTF.

The rearrangement uses TRBV5-1 and TRBJ1-1; D uncertain. The CDR3 loop spans 13 amino acids. The germline V gene has CDR1 SGHRS and CDR2 YFSETQ. Trimming pared 2 bases from V and 1 base from J, leaving 6 bases between. CDR3 DNA sequence: TGCGCCAGCAGCTTAATACAGAACACTGAAGCTTTCTTT. As protein: CASSLIQNTEAFF.

The chain couples TRBV28 to TRBJ2-1; TRBD2 agrees at 12 bases. The CDR3 is 20 amino acids. The V gene's germline CDR1 is MDHEN and CDR2 SYDVKM. V lost 0 bases to trimming and J lost 9 bases; unmatched junction nucleotides: 18. The CDR3 spells CASSLCLWTSGEGQVCEQFF. The CDR3 DNA reads as TGTGCCAGCAGTTTATGCCTTTGGACTAGCGGGGAGGGTCAGGTATGTGAGCAGTTCTTC. Complete variable domain (other parts from reference TRBV28 and TRBJ2-1): DVKVTQSSRYLVKRTGEKVFLECVQDMDHENMFWYRQDPGLGLRLIYFSYDVKMKEKGDIPEGYSVSREKKERFSLILESASTNQTSMYLCASSLCLWTSGEGQVCEQFFGPGTRLTVL.

This clone was seen only once. This chain joins TRBV18 and TRBJ1-1; 8 bases agree with TRBD1. Germline V gene sequence: CDR1 KGHSH, CDR2 LQKENI. The CDR3 covers 13 residues. V lost 5 bases, J lost 6 bases, and 5 bases stayed unmatched. The CDR3 DNA sequence: TGTGCCAGCTCAGTGGACAGGGCCTCTGAAGCTTTCTTT. This gives the protein CASSVDRASEAFF.

The rearrangement links TRBV18 to TRBJ2-7, with 8 bases identical to TRBD1. This CDR3 has 14 residues. V shed 5 bases, J shed 2 bases, and the junction held 5 bases outside the gene matches. Germline CDR1 and CDR2: KGHSH and LQKENI. CDR3 bases: TGTGCCAGCTCATCGACAGGGGTACCCTACGAGCAGTACGTC. Translating it yields CASSSTGVPYEQYV.